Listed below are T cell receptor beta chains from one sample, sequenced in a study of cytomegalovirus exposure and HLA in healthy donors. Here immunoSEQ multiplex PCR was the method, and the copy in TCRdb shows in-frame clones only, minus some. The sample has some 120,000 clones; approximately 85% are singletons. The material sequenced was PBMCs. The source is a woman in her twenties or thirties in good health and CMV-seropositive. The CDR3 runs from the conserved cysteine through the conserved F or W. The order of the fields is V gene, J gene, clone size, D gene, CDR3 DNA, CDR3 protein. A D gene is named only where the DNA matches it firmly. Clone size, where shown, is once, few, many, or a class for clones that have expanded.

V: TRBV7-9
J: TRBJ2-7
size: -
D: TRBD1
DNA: TGTTCCAGCAGCTCCCCGGGGACAGGGTTCGAGCAGTACTTC
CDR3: CSSSSPGTGFEQYF

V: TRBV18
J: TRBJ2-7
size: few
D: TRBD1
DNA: TGTGCCAGCTCACCATGGACAGGGAGCTACGAGCAGTACTTC
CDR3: CASSPWTGSYEQYF

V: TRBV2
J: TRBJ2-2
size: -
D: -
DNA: TGTGCCAGTATCTCTACCCGGGAGCTGTTTTTT
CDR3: CASISTRELFF

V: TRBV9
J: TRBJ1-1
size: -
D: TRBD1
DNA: TGTGCCAGCAGCGCCTCTCAGGGGGCGCGCACTGAAGCTTTCTTT
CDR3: CASSASQGARTEAFF

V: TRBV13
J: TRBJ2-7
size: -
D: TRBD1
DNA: TGTGCCAGCAGCCTCTACCCGGGTATCCGGGACAGCCTTTCCTACGAGCAGTACTTC
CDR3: CASSLYPGIRDSLSYEQYF

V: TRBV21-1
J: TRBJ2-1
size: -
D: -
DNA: TGTGCCAGCAGCCCCCAGGGGGGTAATGAGCAGTTCTTC
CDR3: CASSPQGGNEQFF

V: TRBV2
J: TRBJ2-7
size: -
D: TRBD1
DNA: TGTGCCAGCAGTGAAGCGGTAAGGACAGGGATCAACTTC
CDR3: CASSEAVRTGINF

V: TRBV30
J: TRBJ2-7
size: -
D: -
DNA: TGTGCCTGGACCAGGACAGCCCTCTCTTACGAGCAGTACTTC
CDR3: CAWTRTALSYEQYF

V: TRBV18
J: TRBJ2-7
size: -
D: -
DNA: TGTGCCAGCTCACCAGGGGTTGGGGGACTCTACGAGCAGTACTTC
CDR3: CASSPGVGGLYEQYF

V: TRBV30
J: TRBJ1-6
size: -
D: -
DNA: TGTGCCTGGAGGACTTCCGGGTCCGGTAATTCACCCCTCCACTTT
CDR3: CAWRTSGSGNSPLHF

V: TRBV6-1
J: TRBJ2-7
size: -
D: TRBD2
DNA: TGTGCCAGCAGTGATTGGAGAGCCGGGACTAGCACAGGCGAGCAGTACTTC
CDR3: CASSDWRAGTSTGEQYF

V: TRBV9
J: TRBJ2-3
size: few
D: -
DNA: TGTGCCAGCAGTCGTACGGGGGTCACAGATACGCAGTATTTT
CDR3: CASSRTGVTDTQYF

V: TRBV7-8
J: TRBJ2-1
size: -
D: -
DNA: TGTGCCAGCAGCCCACCCGGGCGGGCCCCTTGGAATGAGCAGTTCTTC
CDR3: CASSPPGRAPWNEQFF

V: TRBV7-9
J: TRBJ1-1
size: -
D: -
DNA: TGTGCCAGCAGCTTGGGGAGGAGCGGCACTGAAGCTTTCTTT
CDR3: CASSLGRSGTEAFF

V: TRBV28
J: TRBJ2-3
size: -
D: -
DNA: TGTGCCAGCAGTTTAAAGCAGGCGGAGTCTAGCCCAGATACGCAGTATTTT
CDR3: CASSLKQAESSPDTQYF

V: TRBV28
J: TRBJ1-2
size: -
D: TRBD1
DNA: TGTGCCAGCAGTTTTCGGACAGGGCTCTATGGCTACACCTTC
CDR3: CASSFRTGLYGYTF

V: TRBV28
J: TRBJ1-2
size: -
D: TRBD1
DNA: TGTGCCAGCAGTCCCGGGACAGACATCTATGGCTACACCTTC
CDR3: CASSPGTDIYGYTF

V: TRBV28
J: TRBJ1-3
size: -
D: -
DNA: TGTGCCAGCAGTTTACAGGGCTCTGGAAACACCATATATTTT
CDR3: CASSLQGSGNTIYF

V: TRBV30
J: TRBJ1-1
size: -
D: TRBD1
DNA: TGTGCCTGGGGGACAGGGGTTATCACTGAAGCTTTCTTT
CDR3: CAWGTGVITEAFF

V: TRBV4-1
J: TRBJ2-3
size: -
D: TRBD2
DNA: TGCGCCAGCAGCCAAGAATGGGGGGGGAGAACTTCCCTATACACAGATACGCAGTATTTT
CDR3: CASSQEWGGRTSLYTDTQYF

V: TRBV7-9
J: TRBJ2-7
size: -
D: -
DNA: TGTGCCAGCAGCCCACAGGCTGCCTACGAGCAGTACTTC
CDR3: CASSPQAAYEQYF

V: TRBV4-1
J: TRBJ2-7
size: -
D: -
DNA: TGCGCCAGCAGCCAAGATTCGAGGACAGCCTTCAACTACGAGCAGTACTTC
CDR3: CASSQDSRTAFNYEQYF

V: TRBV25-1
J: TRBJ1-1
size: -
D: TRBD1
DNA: TGTGCCAGCAGCAGGACAGGGGGGAACACTGAAGCTTTCTTT
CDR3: CASSRTGGNTEAFF

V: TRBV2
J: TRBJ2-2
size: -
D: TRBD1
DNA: TGTGCCAGCGGGGGTGGGGACAGTGACACCGGGGAGCTGTTTTTT
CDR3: CASGGGDSDTGELFF

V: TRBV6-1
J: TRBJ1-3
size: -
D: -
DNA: TGTGCAGAGGGCCCTACCCTTGGAAACACCATATATTTT
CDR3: CAEGPTLGNTIYF

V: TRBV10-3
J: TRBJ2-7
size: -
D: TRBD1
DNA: TGTGCCATCAGTGACGGGACAGGGAAAGGAGGCTACGAGCAGTACTTC
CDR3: CAISDGTGKGGYEQYF

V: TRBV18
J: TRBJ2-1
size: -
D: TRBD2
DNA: TGTGCCAGCTCACCAGGGATTGGCGGGAGTTACAATGAGCAGTTCTTC
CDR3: CASSPGIGGSYNEQFF

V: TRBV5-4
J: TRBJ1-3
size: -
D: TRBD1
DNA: TGTGCCAGCAGCTCATTCGCGACAGGGAGTGGAAACACCATATATTTT
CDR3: CASSSFATGSGNTIYF

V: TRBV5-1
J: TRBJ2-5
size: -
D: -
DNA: TGCGCCAGCACACCGACAGGGAGGGAGACCCAGTACTTC
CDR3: CASTPTGRETQYF

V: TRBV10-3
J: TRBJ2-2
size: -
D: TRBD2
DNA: TGTGCCATCGGCGGGGGGCCCGGCGGGGAGCTGTTTTTT
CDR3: CAIGGGPGGELFF

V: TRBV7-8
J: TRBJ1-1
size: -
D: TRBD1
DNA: TGTGCCAGCAGCTGGGGACAGCTGAACACTGAAGCTTTCTTT
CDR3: CASSWGQLNTEAFF

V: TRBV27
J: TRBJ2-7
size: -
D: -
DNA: TGTGCCAGCAGCCTCTCCACAGGGACCTACGAGCAGTACTTC
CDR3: CASSLSTGTYEQYF

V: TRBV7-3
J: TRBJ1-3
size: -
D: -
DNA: TGTGCCAGCAGCTTAATGAGCTCTGGAAACACCATATATTTT
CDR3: CASSLMSSGNTIYF

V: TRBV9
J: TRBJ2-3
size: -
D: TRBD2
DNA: TGTGCCAGCAGCGTACGACTAGCGGCCACAGATACGCAGTATTTT
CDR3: CASSVRLAATDTQYF

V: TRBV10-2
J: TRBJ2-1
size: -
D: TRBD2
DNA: TGCGCCAGCAGTACGGGGGGCTACAATGAGCAGTTCTTC
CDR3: CASSTGGYNEQFF

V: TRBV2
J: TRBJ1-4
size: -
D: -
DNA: TGTGCCAGCAGTGGAGGTTATGAAAAACTGTTTTTT
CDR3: CASSGGYEKLFF

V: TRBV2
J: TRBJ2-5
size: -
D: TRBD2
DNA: TGTGCCAGCAGTCCCGGACTAGCGGGGCGGCAAGAGACCCAGTACTTC
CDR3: CASSPGLAGRQETQYF

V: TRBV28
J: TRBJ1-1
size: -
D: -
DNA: TGTGCCAGCATAGACGGGGGGCGTTTCGGGGGCGCTGAAGCTTTCTTT
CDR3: CASIDGGRFGGAEAFF

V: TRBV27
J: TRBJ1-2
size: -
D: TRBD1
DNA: TGTGCCAGCAGTCCCGGGACAGGGTATGGCTACACCTTC
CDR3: CASSPGTGYGYTF

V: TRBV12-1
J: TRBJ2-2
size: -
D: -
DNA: TGTGCCAGCAGCTCTGGGACTAGCGGGTGTACCGGGGAGCTGTTTTTT
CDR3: CASSSGTSGCTGELFF

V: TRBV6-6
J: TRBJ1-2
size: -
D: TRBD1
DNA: TGTGCCAGCAGTTACCCTCGACAGGGGGGGAACTATGGCTACACCTTC
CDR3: CASSYPRQGGNYGYTF

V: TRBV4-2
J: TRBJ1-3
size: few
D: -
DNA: TGTGCCAGCAGTCGGGGGGGGAGCGTCGTCTCTGGAAACACCATATATTTT
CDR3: CASSRGGSVVSGNTIYF

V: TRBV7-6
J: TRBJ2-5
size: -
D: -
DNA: TGTGCCAGCAGCCCGACAGGCCAGCCCCAAGAGACCCAGTACTTC
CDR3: CASSPTGQPQETQYF

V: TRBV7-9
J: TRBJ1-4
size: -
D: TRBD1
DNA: TGTGCCAGCAGCTCCGGGACAGGGGGCGCAGGCGAAAAACTGTTTTTT
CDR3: CASSSGTGGAGEKLFF

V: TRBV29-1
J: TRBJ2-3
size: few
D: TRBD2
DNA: TGCAGCGTTGAAGAGCGGGGGGGCGGCGATACGCAGTATTTT
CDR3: CSVEERGGGDTQYF

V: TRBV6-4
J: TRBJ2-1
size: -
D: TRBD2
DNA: TGTGCCAGCAGTGCTCGTTCTAGCGGGTCCTACAATGAGCAGTTCTTC
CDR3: CASSARSSGSYNEQFF

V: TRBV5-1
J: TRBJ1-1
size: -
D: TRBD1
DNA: TGCGCCAGCAGCCGACGGACAGGGGATCTCAGTTCTGAAGCTTTCTTT
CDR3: CASSRRTGDLSSEAFF

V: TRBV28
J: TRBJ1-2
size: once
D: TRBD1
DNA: TGTGCCAGCAGTTTCGGAGGAGAGGGGGCCAGGGGAAGTGGCTACACCTTC
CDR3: CASSFGGEGARGSGYTF

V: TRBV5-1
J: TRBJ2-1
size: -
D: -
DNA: TGCGCCAGCAGCTCCTACTCGACGGGGGGCCTCTACAATGAGCAGTTCTTC
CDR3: CASSSYSTGGLYNEQFF

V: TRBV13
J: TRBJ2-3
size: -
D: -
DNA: TGTGCCAGCAGCTTAGGTACCCGTGCGGCAGATACGCAGTATTTT
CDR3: CASSLGTRAADTQYF

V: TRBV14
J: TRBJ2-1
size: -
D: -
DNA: TGTGCCAGCAGCTTTCGGCAGGGGAGCTCCTACAATGAGCAGTTCTTC
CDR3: CASSFRQGSSYNEQFF

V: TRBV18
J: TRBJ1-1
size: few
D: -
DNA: TGTGCCAGCTCAGCAGCTGAAGCTTTCTTT
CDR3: CASSAAEAFF

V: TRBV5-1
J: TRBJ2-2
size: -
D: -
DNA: TGCGCCAGCGGCAATGGCAATGGCTACACCGGGGAGCTGTTTTTT
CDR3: CASGNGNGYTGELFF